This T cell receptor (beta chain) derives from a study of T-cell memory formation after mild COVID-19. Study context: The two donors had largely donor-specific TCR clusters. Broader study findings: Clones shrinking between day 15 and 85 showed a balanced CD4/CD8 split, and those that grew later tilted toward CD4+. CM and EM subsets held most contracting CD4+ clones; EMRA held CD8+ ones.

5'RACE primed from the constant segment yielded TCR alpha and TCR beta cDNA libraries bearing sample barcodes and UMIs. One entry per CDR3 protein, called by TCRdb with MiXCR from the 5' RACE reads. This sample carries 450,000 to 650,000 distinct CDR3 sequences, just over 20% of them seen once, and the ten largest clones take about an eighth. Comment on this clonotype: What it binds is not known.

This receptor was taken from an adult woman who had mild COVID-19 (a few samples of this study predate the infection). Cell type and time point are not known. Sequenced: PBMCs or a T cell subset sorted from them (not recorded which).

The CDR3 sequence is CASSLTGHYTGELFF. Written as DNA, the CDR3 is TGTGCCAGTAGCCTAACGGGACACTACACCGGGGAGCTGTTTTTT. V is TRBV19 and J is TRBJ2-2; D is perhaps TRBD1 (6 bases). This CDR3 comprises 15 residues. CDR1 and CDR2 from the germline V gene are LNHDA and SQIVND (reference sequence). V dropped 6 bases and J dropped 3 bases, with 14 bases sitting between them.